This entry concerns a single TCR beta chain. Here immunoSEQ multiplex PCR was the method, and the copy in TCRdb shows in-frame clones only, minus some. The sample contains nearly 50,000 clones, roughly 85% of which appear only once. This entry is derived from a study of a mutant IDH1 vaccine in newly diagnosed glioma. The germline V gene has CDR1 SNHLY and CDR2 FYNNEI. The CDR3 totals 13 residues. J gave up 6 bases and V 6 bases, and 7 bases lay outside the gene matches. Stated time point: baseline, week 1 (first vaccination visit). Treatment described: pre-vaccination baseline after standard-of-care therapy.

The material was PBMCs, obtained from a glioma patient treated with radiotherapy, temozolomide or both. This receptor was obtained from a man aged 40-50 years with glioma. The chain combines TRBV2 with TRBJ2-7; 8 bases are shared with TRBD1. The CDR3 protein is CASRADRGGEQYF. DNA of the CDR3: TGTGCCAGCAGGGCCGACAGGGGAGGCGAGCAGTACTTC. Looking up the rest from reference TRBV2 and TRBJ2-7 gives the full variable domain: EPEVTQTPSHQVTQMGQEVILRCVPISNHLYFYWYRQILGQKVEFLVSFYNNEISEKSEIFDDQFSVERPDGSNFTLKIRSTKLEDSAMYFCASRADRGGEQYFGPGTRLTVT.